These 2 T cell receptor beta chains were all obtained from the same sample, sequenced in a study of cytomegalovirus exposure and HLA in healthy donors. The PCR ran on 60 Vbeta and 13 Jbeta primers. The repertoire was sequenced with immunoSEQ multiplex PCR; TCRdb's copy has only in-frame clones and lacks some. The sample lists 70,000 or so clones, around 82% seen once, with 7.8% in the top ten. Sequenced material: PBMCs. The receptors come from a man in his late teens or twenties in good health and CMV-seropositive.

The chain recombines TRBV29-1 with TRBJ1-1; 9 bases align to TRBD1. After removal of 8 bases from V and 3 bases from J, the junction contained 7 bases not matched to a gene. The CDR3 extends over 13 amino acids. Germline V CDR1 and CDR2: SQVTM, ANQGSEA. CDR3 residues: CSPGTGTDTEAFF. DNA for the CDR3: TGCAGCCCCGGGACAGGGACGGACACTGAAGCTTTCTTT.

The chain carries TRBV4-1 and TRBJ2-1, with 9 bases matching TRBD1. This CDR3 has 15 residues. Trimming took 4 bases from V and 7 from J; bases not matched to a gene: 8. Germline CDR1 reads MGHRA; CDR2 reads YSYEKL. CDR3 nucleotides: TGCGCCAGCAGCCCCCCGGGACAGGGTACTAATGAGCAGTTCTTC. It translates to CASSPPGQGTNEQFF.